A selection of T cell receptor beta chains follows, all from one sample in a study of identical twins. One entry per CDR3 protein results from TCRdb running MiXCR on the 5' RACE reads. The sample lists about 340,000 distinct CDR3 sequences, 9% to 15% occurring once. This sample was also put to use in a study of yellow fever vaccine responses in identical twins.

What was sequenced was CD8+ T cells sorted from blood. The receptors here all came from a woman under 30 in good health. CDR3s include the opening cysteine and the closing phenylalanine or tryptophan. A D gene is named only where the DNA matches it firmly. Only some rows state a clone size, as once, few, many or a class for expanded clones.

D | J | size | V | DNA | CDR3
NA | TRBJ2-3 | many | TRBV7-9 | TGTGCCGTCTGGGGTGGGGATACGCAGTATTTT | CAVWGGDTQYF
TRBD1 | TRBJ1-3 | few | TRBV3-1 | TGTGCCAGCAGCCTCGGACAGGGACGCCGTAACACCATATATTTT | CASSLGQGRRNTIYF
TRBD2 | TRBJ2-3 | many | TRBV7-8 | TGCGGGGTCCGGCGACTAGCGGGAACCACAGATACGCAGTATTTT | CGVRRLAGTTDTQYF
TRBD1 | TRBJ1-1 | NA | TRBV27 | TGTGCCAGCAGTCCTAGAGGTCAGGGGGTGGTGAACACTGAAGCTTTCTTT | CASSPRGQGVVNTEAFF
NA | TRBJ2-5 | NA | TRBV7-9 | TGTGCCAGCAGCCCCGGGGCAGACCACCAAGAGACCCAGTACTTC | CASSPGADHQETQYF
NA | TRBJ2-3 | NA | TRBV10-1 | TGCGCCAGCAGTGATGGCAGGCAAGATACGCAGTATTTT | CASSDGRQDTQYF
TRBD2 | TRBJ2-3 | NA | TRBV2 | TGTGCCAGCAGTGAAGGCGCTAGCGGGAGTACAGATACGCAGTATTTT | CASSEGASGSTDTQYF
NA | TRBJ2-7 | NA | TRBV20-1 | TGCAGTGCTAGAGATCCCGGCTCAGCCTACGAGCAGTACTTC | CSARDPGSAYEQYF
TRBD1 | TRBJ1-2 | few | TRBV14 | TGTGCCAGCAGCCACCCCCCCGGGACAGGGCCATTCTATGGCTACACCTTC | CASSHPPGTGPFYGYTF
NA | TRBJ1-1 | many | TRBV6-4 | TGTGCCAGCAGCGAGACAGCGAACACTGAAGCTTTCTTT | CASSETANTEAFF
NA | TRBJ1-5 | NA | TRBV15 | TGTGCCACCGGACCCGGAAGCAATCAGCCCCAGCATTTT | CATGPGSNQPQHF
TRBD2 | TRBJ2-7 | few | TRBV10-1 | TGCGCCAGCCGTCCAACTAGCGGGAGTTCCTACGAGCAGTACTTC | CASRPTSGSSYEQYF
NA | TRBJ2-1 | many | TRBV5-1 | TGCGCCAGCAGTTCATGGGCCCACAATGAGCAGTTCTTC | CASSSWAHNEQFF
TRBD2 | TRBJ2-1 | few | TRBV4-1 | TGCGCCAGCAGCCCCATAGCGGGGGTTCCCTCCAATGAGCAGTTCTTC | CASSPIAGVPSNEQFF
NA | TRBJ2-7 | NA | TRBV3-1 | TGTGCCAGCACCCAAGATTTTGGCCTGCGCTACGAGCAGTACTTC | CASTQDFGLRYEQYF
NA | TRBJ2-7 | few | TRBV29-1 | TGCAGCGTTGCCCCAGGGGATTACTCCTACGAGCAGTACTTC | CSVAPGDYSYEQYF
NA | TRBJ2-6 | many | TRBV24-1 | TGTGCCACCAGTGATCCCTTTTCTGGGGCCAACGTCCTGACTTTC | CATSDPFSGANVLTF
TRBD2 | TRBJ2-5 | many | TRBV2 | TGTGCCAGCGCGTTGGGGGGGGAACAAGAGACCCAGTACTTC | CASALGGEQETQYF
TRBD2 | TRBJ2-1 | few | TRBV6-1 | TGTGCCAGCACCCGGACTAGCGGGAGCTATGAGCAGTTCTTC | CASTRTSGSYEQFF
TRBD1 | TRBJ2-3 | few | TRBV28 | TGTGCCAGCAGTTCCACTAGACAGGGGGATACAGATACGCAGTATTTT | CASSSTRQGDTDTQYF
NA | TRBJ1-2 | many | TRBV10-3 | TGTGCCATCAGTGACCCGGGGTCGCCTAACTATGGCTACACCTTC | CAISDPGSPNYGYTF
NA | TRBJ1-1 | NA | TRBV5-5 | TGTGCCAGCAGCTTGGAGGTACCTGAAGCTTTCTTT | CASSLEVPEAFF
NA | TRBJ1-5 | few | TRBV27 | TGTGCCAGCAGCCTCTTCTCAGGGCAGCCCCAGCATTTT | CASSLFSGQPQHF
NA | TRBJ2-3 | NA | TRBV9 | TGTGCCAGCAGCGGAAGGGGTTTGGAGGATACGCAGTATTTT | CASSGRGLEDTQYF
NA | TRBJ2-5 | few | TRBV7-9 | TGTGCCAGCAGCCCCGCTCCGGAGACCCAGTACTTC | CASSPAPETQYF
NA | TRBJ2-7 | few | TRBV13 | TGTGCCAGCAGCCCAACGGCGACCTACGAGCAGTACTTC | CASSPTATYEQYF
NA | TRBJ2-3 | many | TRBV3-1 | TGTGCCAGCAGCCAAGTCTTCCTCACAGATACGCAGTATTTT | CASSQVFLTDTQYF
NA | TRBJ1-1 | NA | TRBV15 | TGTGCCACCAGCAGATTGGGACTTCCAGCCACTGAAGCTTTCTTT | CATSRLGLPATEAFF
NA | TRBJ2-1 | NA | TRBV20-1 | TGCAGTGCTACGTCGTTGGCAGGGGTTAATGAGCAGTTCTTC | CSATSLAGVNEQFF
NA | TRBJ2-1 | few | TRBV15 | TGTGCCACCAGCAGAGAAGGGCCGGGCGATGAGCAGTTCTTC | CATSREGPGDEQFF
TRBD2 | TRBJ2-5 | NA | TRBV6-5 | TGTGCCAGCAGTTACTCAGGGCGGGAGGGCCGACCTAAAGAGACCCAGTACTTC | CASSYSGREGRPKETQYF
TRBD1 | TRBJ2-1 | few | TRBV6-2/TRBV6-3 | TGTGCCAGCAGCCAACCCGGGGGACAGGGGAAATACAATGAGCAGTTCTTC | CASSQPGGQGKYNEQFF